This T cell receptor (beta chain) was documented in a study of CD8 T cells in Susac syndrome. This CDR3 region has 16 residues. J gave up 4 bases and V 2 bases, and 13 bases lay outside the gene matches. Per the germline V gene, CDR1 is SQVTM and CDR2 is ANQGSEA. The controls were healthy donors who were matched for age and sex. Reverse transcription used roughly 0.45 to 1 ug RNA and random hexamers. TCRdb reprocessed the immunoSEQ multiplex PCR reads with MiXCR, giving one entry per CDR3 protein. The sample shows 180,000 or so distinct CDR3 sequences, about 93% of them seen only once. This sequence was found in a human donor in good health. The chain is built from TRBV29-1 and TRBJ2-5; TRBD2 matches 7 bases. Sequenced input: CD4+ T cells from PBMCs. The CDR3 bases are TGCAGCGTTGAACCCCCCCCTTCGGGGGGTGCAGAGACCCAGTACTTC. Its protein product is CSVEPPPSGGAETQYF.